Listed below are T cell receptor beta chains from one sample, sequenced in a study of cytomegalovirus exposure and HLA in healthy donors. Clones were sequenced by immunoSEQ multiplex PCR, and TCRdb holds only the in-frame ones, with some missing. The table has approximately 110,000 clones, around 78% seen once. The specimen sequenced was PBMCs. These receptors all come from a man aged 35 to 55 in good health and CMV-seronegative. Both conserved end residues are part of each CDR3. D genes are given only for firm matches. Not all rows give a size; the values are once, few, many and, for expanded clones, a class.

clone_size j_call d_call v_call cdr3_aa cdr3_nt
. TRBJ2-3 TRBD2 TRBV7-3 CASSFYPLPSGGAGSTDTQYF TGTGCCAGCAGCTTTTACCCCCTGCCAAGCGGGGGGGCCGGTAGCACAGATACGCAGTATTTT
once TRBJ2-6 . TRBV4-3 CASSQYSGANGLTF TGCGCCAGCAGCCAGTACTCTGGGGCCAACGGCCTGACTTTC
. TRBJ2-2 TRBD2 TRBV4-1 CASSLTSGDSNTGELFF TGCGCCAGCAGCCTGACTAGCGGAGACTCGAACACCGGGGAGCTGTTTTTT
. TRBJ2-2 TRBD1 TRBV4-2 CASSQDGTGGTGELFF TGTGCCAGCAGCCAAGATGGGACAGGGGGTACCGGGGAGCTGTTTTTT
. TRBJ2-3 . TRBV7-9 CSSSLGPDTQYF TGTTCCAGCAGCTTAGGGCCAGATACGCAGTATTTT
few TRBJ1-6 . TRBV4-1 CASSQDPRSSYNSPLHF TGCGCCAGCAGCCAAGATCCAAGGAGCTCCTATAATTCACCCCTCCACTTT
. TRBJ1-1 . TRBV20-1 CSARQYTEAFF TGCAGTGCTCGACAGTACACTGAAGCTTTCTTT
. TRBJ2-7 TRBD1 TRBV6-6 CASRDRGYEQYF TGTGCCAGCCGGGACAGGGGTTACGAGCAGTACTTC
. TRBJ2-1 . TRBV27 CASSSLTSVDEQFF TGTGCCAGCAGTTCCTTGACAAGTGTGGATGAGCAGTTCTTC
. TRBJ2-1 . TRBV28 CASRRRDSSYNEQFF TGTGCCAGCAGGCGGCGGGACAGTTCTTACAATGAGCAGTTCTTC
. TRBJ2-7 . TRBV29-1 CSVDRGNEQYF TGCAGCGTTGATAGGGGAAACGAGCAGTACTTC
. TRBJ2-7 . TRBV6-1 CASSVVGGAGREQYF TGTGCCAGCAGTGTTGTAGGAGGCGCGGGGAGAGAGCAGTACTTC
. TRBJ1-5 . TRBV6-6 CASSRQVGNQPQHF TGTGCCAGCAGCAGACAGGTTGGAAATCAGCCCCAGCATTTT
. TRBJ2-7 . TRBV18 CASYGLGEQYF TGTGCCAGCTACGGACTGGGCGAGCAGTACTTC